Listed below are T cell receptor beta chains from one sample, sequenced in a study of T cells after yellow fever vaccination. TCRdb analysed the 5' RACE reads with MiXCR anew, one entry per CDR3 protein. There are 300,000 to 400,000 distinct CDR3 sequences in the sample; approximately 12% occur only once, and 3% to 4% lies in the top ten. The sample consisted of CD4+ T cells sorted from PBMCs, taken 15 days after the yellow fever booster vaccination. The receptors were gathered from a man aged 18 to 29 who received the YFV17D yellow fever vaccine. CDR3s include the opening cysteine and the closing phenylalanine or tryptophan. A D gene is named only where the DNA matches it firmly. Clone size is given for some rows only: seen once, a few or many times, or a class if the clone is expanded.

V gene	D gene	clone size	J gene	CDR3 protein	CDR3 DNA
TRBV10-3	TRBD1	few	TRBJ2-2	CAISLGQGALAGELFF	TGTGCCATCAGCCTGGGACAGGGGGCACTGGCCGGGGAGCTGTTTTTT
TRBV12-5	.	.	TRBJ1-1	CASGLETGTKAFF	TGTGCTAGTGGTTTGGAAACAGGGACTAAAGCTTTCTTT
TRBV4-3	TRBD2	.	TRBJ2-3	CASSQGGLAGGPGTDTQYF	TGCGCCAGCAGCCAAGGGGGGCTAGCGGGGGGGCCTGGCACAGATACGCAGTATTTT
TRBV20-1	TRBD1	few	TRBJ2-7	CSAAEGTGGTYEQYF	TGCAGTGCTGCTGAAGGGACAGGGGGAACCTACGAGCAGTACTTC
TRBV14	.	few	TRBJ2-3	CASSQDIENTQYF	TGTGCCAGCAGCCAAGATATCGAGAATACGCAGTATTTT
TRBV7-2	TRBD2	.	TRBJ2-1	CASGRGASYNEQFF	TGTGCCAGCGGGCGGGGGGCATCCTACAATGAGCAGTTCTTC
TRBV6-6	.	.	TRBJ2-1	CATEDTDRNEQFF	TGTGCAACCGAAGATACAGACAGGAATGAGCAGTTCTTC
TRBV28	TRBD1	.	TRBJ1-2	CASSRDRRYGYTF	TGTGCCAGCAGTCGGGACAGAAGATATGGCTACACCTTC
TRBV18	TRBD1	.	TRBJ2-7	CASSSGTALEQYF	TGTGCCAGCTCCTCCGGGACAGCCCTCGAGCAGTACTTC
TRBV7-2	.	few	TRBJ2-3	CASSLNAGVLTDTQYF	TGTGCCAGCAGCTTAAATGCAGGGGTCCTCACAGATACGCAGTATTTT
TRBV5-1	.	many	TRBJ2-2	CASGIEVAANTGELFF	TGCGCCAGCGGTATAGAGGTCGCCGCGAACACCGGGGAGCTGTTTTTT
TRBV25-1	.	.	TRBJ1-2	CASSNPGYGYTF	TGTGCCAGCAGTAATCCCGGCTATGGCTACACCTTC
TRBV7-9	.	few	TRBJ1-2	CASSQEGLYGYTF	TGTGCCAGCAGCCAGGAGGGACTCTATGGCTACACCTTC
TRBV5-1	.	many	TRBJ1-3	CASSLNGDRSSGNTIYF	TGCGCCAGCAGCTTGAATGGGGATCGCAGCTCTGGAAACACCATATATTTT
TRBV6-2/TRBV6-3	.	few	TRBJ1-1	CASSYGAFNTEAFF	TGTGCCAGCAGTTACGGGGCGTTTAACACTGAAGCTTTCTTT
TRBV4-1	TRBD2	.	TRBJ2-3	CASSRPRTSGHSTDTQYF	TGCGCCAGCAGCCGACCGAGGACTAGCGGTCATAGCACAGATACGCAGTATTTT
TRBV20-1	TRBD2	many	TRBJ2-3	CSAPTAGGTDTQYF	TGCAGTGCTCCAACGGCGGGGGGCACAGATACGCAGTATTTT
TRBV7-9	TRBD1	many	TRBJ2-3	CASSDRGVSDTQYF	TGTGCCAGCAGCGACAGGGGAGTGTCAGATACGCAGTATTTT
TRBV6-1	.	.	TRBJ2-5	CASNRDRKETQYF	TGTGCCAGCAACCGAGACAGGAAAGAGACCCAGTACTTC
TRBV6-2/TRBV6-3	TRBD1	few	TRBJ1-1	CASGQGAGTEAFF	TGTGCCAGCGGGCAGGGGGCGGGCACTGAAGCTTTCTTT
TRBV4-2	.	.	TRBJ2-3	CASSQDQLSSNTQYF	TGTGCCAGCAGCCAAGATCAACTATCCTCAAATACGCAGTATTTT
TRBV6-5	.	.	TRBJ2-3	CASSQLAGQGQYF	TGTGCCAGCAGTCAGCTAGCGGGACAGGGGCAGTATTTT
TRBV7-8	.	few	TRBJ1-6	CASSLAVDSPLHF	TGTGCCAGCAGCCTCGCCGTCGATTCACCCCTCCACTTT
TRBV9	.	few	TRBJ1-1	CASSVAGSRNGGNTEAFF	TGTGCCAGCAGCGTAGCGGGCAGCCGCAATGGGGGGAACACTGAAGCTTTCTTT
TRBV6-5	TRBD1	.	TRBJ2-2	CASSYPGTGNTGELFF	TGTGCCAGCAGTTATCCCGGGACAGGGAACACCGGGGAGCTGTTTTTT
TRBV7-2	.	.	TRBJ2-5	CASSLVFVQETQYF	TGTGCCAGCAGCTTAGTGTTTGTGCAAGAGACCCAGTACTTC
TRBV2	.	many	TRBJ2-2	CASSAEVAGELFF	TGTGCCAGCAGCGCCGAGGTGGCCGGGGAGCTGTTTTTT
TRBV5-6	TRBD1	many	TRBJ2-1	CASSPPGQHNEQFF	TGTGCCAGCAGCCCGCCGGGACAGCACAATGAGCAGTTCTTC
TRBV12-3/TRBV12-4	.	few	TRBJ2-3	CASSSRPWDTDTQYF	TGTGCCAGCAGTTCCCGTCCGTGGGACACAGATACGCAGTATTTT
TRBV5-1	.	.	TRBJ1-1	CASNLNRAAEAFF	TGCGCCAGCAACCTAAACAGGGCTGCTGAAGCTTTCTTT
TRBV4-3	.	many	TRBJ1-3	CASSQDWGPNRVALNTIYF	TGCGCCAGCAGCCAAGATTGGGGTCCCAACAGGGTCGCACTCAACACCATATATTTT
TRBV6-5	.	.	TRBJ1-1	CASSYSPYTEAFF	TGTGCCAGCAGTTACTCGCCATACACTGAAGCTTTCTTT
TRBV5-4	.	few	TRBJ2-7	CASSFTGGKYEQYF	TGTGCCAGCAGCTTCACCGGGGGAAAGTACGAGCAGTACTTC
TRBV20-1	TRBD2	few	TRBJ2-5	CSERGVQETQYF	TGCAGTGAACGGGGGGTACAAGAGACCCAGTACTTC
TRBV7-3	.	.	TRBJ1-6	CASSPFRGSPLHF	TGTGCCAGCAGCCCCTTTCGAGGTTCACCCCTCCACTTT
TRBV4-3	.	many	TRBJ2-3	CASSPPGARLIF	TGCGCCAGCAGCCCCCCCGGGGCTCGCCTCATTTTT
TRBV5-6	.	few	TRBJ2-5	CASSPRWGRQETQYF	TGTGCCAGCAGTCCTCGGTGGGGGAGACAAGAGACCCAGTACTTC
TRBV5-1	TRBD2	.	TRBJ2-1	CASSSPGGFNEQFF	TGCGCCAGCAGCTCGCCCGGGGGGTTCAATGAGCAGTTCTTC
TRBV9	TRBD1	.	TRBJ1-2	CASSVGGTGGYYGYTF	TGTGCCAGCAGCGTAGGGGGGACAGGGGGATACTATGGCTACACCTTC
TRBV12-5	TRBD1	.	TRBJ2-2	CASGLTGGAVFSGELFF	TGTGCTAGTGGCCTCACAGGGGGCGCGGTATTTTCCGGGGAGCTGTTTTTT
TRBV28	.	.	TRBJ2-3	CASRTFSRTDTQYF	TGTGCCAGCAGAACTTTTAGCCGGACAGATACGCAGTATTTT
TRBV5-1	.	.	TRBJ1-2	CASSLPGTGPVSPANYGYTF	TGCGCCAGCAGCCTACCTGGAACAGGACCGGTTTCACCGGCTAACTATGGCTACACCTTC
TRBV20-1	.	.	TRBJ2-2	CSAGGRANTGELFF	TGCAGTGCTGGGGGGCGAGCGAACACCGGGGAGCTGTTTTTT
TRBV4-1	.	few	TRBJ1-1	CASRGHQRTEAFF	TGCGCCAGCAGAGGGCACCAGAGGACTGAAGCTTTCTTT
TRBV3-1	.	few	TRBJ2-5	CASSQATRAQYF	TGTGCCAGCAGCCAAGCTACAAGGGCCCAGTACTTC
TRBV7-7	.	.	TRBJ2-5	CASSLAGQPGETQYF	TGTGCCAGCAGCTTAGCGGGTCAACCGGGGGAGACCCAGTACTTC
TRBV28	.	.	TRBJ1-4	CASSSGSLNEKLFF	TGTGCCAGCAGTTCAGGGTCCCTTAATGAAAAACTGTTTTTT
TRBV19	TRBD1	.	TRBJ2-7	CASFDRGSDEQYF	TGTGCCAGTTTCGACAGGGGAAGCGACGAGCAGTACTTC
TRBV7-2	TRBD2	.	TRBJ2-5	CASSFGGRQETQYF	TGTGCCAGCAGCTTCGGGGGGAGGCAAGAGACCCAGTACTTC
TRBV4-2	.	many	TRBJ1-4	CARGAEKLFF	TGTGCCAGGGGCGCCGAAAAACTGTTTTTT
TRBV19	TRBD1	.	TRBJ1-2	CASRSGTGGAYGYTF	TGTGCCAGTAGATCCGGGACAGGGGGTGCCTATGGCTACACCTTC
TRBV7-2	.	.	TRBJ2-5	CASSLNGIAETQYF	TGTGCCAGCAGCTTAAATGGGATCGCGGAGACCCAGTACTTC
TRBV7-6	.	.	TRBJ1-6	CASSDGWGYSPLHF	TGTGCCAGCAGCGACGGCTGGGGATACTCACCCCTCCACTTT
TRBV3-1	TRBD1	few	TRBJ1-1	CASRRDRENTEAFF	TGTGCCAGCAGACGGGACAGAGAGAACACTGAAGCTTTCTTT
TRBV10-2	TRBD1	many	TRBJ1-2	CASSDLLGQDYGYTF	TGCGCCAGCAGTGACCTCCTCGGACAGGACTATGGCTACACCTTC
TRBV19	.	few	TRBJ1-2	CASSTRVLDYGYTF	TGTGCCAGTAGTACCAGGGTTTTGGACTATGGCTACACCTTC
TRBV20-1	.	.	TRBJ1-2	CSVDGAYGYTF	TGCAGTGTGGACGGGGCCTATGGCTACACCTTC
TRBV6-5	.	.	TRBJ1-2	CATRRGPRRGGYTF	TGTGCCACCCGGAGAGGGCCCCGACGGGGGGGCTACACCTTC
TRBV7-9	TRBD1	.	TRBJ1-5	CASSLPGDREQPQHF	TGTGCCAGCAGCTTACCGGGGGACAGGGAACAGCCCCAGCATTTT
TRBV7-8	.	.	TRBJ1-5	CASSQHRNQPQHF	TGTGCCAGCAGCCAACATAGGAATCAGCCCCAGCATTTT